Below are 11 T cell receptor beta chains sequenced from a single sample in a study of blood T cells in healthy people across ages. A second PCR of 7 to 11 cycles used a sample-barcoded 5' primer and a J-beta primer mix. TCRdb re-derived calls from the 5' RACE reads in MiXCR, one entry per CDR3 protein. The repertoire holds hundreds of thousands of distinct CDR3 sequences, with under 55% as singletons. The specimen sequenced was blood. These receptor sequences come from a man between 60 and 75 years old in good health.

This clonotype was observed a handful of times. Sequence at one end of the junction differs from germline and may be a read error. V is TRBV25-1 and J is TRBJ2-6, with 9 bases aligning to TRBD1. The CDR3 is 16 residues long. The germline CDR1 and CDR2 sequences are MGHDK and SYGVNS. The CDR3 reads CASNPGQGAGANVLTF. The CDR3 region has the DNA TGTGCTAGCAATCCGGGACAGGGTGCTGGGGCCAACGTCCTGACTTTC.

V usage is TRBV5-1 and J usage is TRBJ2-4, with TRBD1 matching over 10 bases. The J segment lost 7 bases and the V segment lost 2 bases, leaving 6 bases of the junction unmatched. Per the germline V gene, CDR1 is SGHRS and CDR2 is YFSETQ. The CDR3 is 15 residues long. CDR3 sequence: CASSLGQGGWNIQYF. The CDR3 DNA reads TGCGCCAGCAGCTTAGGACAGGGGGGATGGAACATTCAGTACTTC.

V usage is TRBV18 and J usage is TRBJ2-5; TRBD2 might be the D (5 bases). V was clipped by 5 bases and J by 5 bases, with 18 bases between them. The CDR3 covers 15 residues. Germline-derived CDR1 and CDR2 are KGHSH and LQKENI. Here the CDR3 reads CASSYNVVASETQYF. CDR3 bases: TGTGCCAGCTCATACAATGTTGTAGCGTCGGAGACCCAGTACTTC.

This sequence joins TRBV7-2 and TRBJ2-1, with a weak D call TRBD2 (6 bases). Per germline, CDR1 SGHTA and CDR2 FQGNSA. CDR3 length equals 17 residues. The V end lost 0 bases, the J end lost 3 bases, and 15 bases lay between the germline ends. This CDR3 reads CASSLAERTKRYNEQFF. For the CDR3, the DNA is TGTGCCAGCAGCTTAGCAGAGCGGACTAAACGCTACAATGAGCAGTTCTTC. The whole variable domain, filled in from reference TRBV7-2 and TRBJ2-1, reads GAGVSQSPSNKVTEKGKDVELRCDPISGHTALYWYRQSLGQGLEFLIYFQGNSAPDKSGLPSDRFSAERTGGSVSTLTIQRTQQEDSAVYLCASSLAERTKRYNEQFFGPGTRLTVL.

This clonotype was counted ten times or more. The chain carries TRBV4-3 and TRBJ2-1; possibly TRBD1 or TRBD2 for D (5 bases each). Between the trimmed V and J ends, which lost 1 base and 0 bases, there was a span of 10 bases. Germline V gene sequence: CDR1 LGHNA, CDR2 YSLEER. The CDR3 has 16 amino acids. In DNA form, the CDR3 reads TGCGCCAGCAGCCAAGGTCGGGGCTACTCCTACAATGAGCAGTTCTTC. This encodes CASSQGRGYSYNEQFF.

The chain recombines TRBV7-9 with TRBJ1-1; 7 bases line up with TRBD1. The ends lost 5 bases at V and 7 bases at J; junction bases unmatched: 7. Germline V CDR1 and CDR2: SEHNR, FQNEAQ (reference sequence). The CDR3 covers 13 residues. The CDR3 reads CASSPQGVGEAFF. The CDR3 DNA reads TGTGCCAGCAGCCCCCAGGGGGTAGGTGAAGCTTTCTTT.

Turning to this clonotype: Because the CDR3 is missing its conserved closing phenylalanine or tryptophan, this is likely a read error. The chain recombines TRBV5-1 with TRBJ2-7; D is unclear. Germline loops: CDR1 SGHRS, CDR2 YFSETQ. Trimming shortened V by 4 bases and J by 0 bases, and 8 bases separated the two germline ends. CDR3 size: 13 residues. The CDR3 nucleotides are TGCGCCAGCAGCGGCAGTCGCTCCTACGAGCAGTACCTC. This translates into CASSGSRSYEQYL.

This clonotype was seen a few times. J is TRBJ1-2 and V is TRBV28; perhaps TRBD1 as D (6 bases). Looked up from germline, CDR1 is MDHEN and CDR2 is SYDVKM. The ends were cut back, 8 bases at V and 2 bases at J, with 9 bases in the middle. The CDR3 covers 12 residues. This CDR3 reads CASFTGNYGYTF. CDR3 DNA: TGTGCCAGCTTCACAGGGAACTATGGCTACACCTTC.

The chain is built from TRBV27 and TRBJ2-4; 7 nucleotides align to TRBD1. The DNA end is more similar to TRBJ2-7, so the J call may be wrong. The CDR3 has 17 residues. CDR1 and CDR2 (germline): MNHEY, SMNVEV (reference sequence). The CDR3 DNA reads as TGTGCCAGCAGTTTATCGGCTGTAAGGACAGGCTCCTACGAGCAGTACTTC. As protein: CASSLSAVRTGSYEQYF.

This clonotype has ten or more counts. The chain carries TRBV29-1 and TRBJ2-7; 9 nucleotides line up with TRBD1. Trimming cost V 6 bases and J 3 bases; bases outside gene matches: 9. Germline V lookup: CDR1 SQVTM, CDR2 ANQGSEA. The CDR3 is 14 residues long. CDR3 nucleotides: TGCAGCGTGGGTCGGGGACAGGGCAACTACGAGCAGTACTTC. This codes for CSVGRGQGNYEQYF.

The chain carries TRBV7-8 and TRBJ2-5; D is unresolved. V lost 4 bases and J lost 2, with 17 bases in between. Per the germline V gene, CDR1 is SGHVS and CDR2 is FQNEAQ. The CDR3 has 16 amino acids. CDR3 sequence (DNA): TGTGCCAGCAGCTCCCAGCCACAACAGCCTCAAGAGACCCAGTACTTC. Protein sequence: CASSSQPQQPQETQYF.